This T cell receptor beta chain was sequenced in a study of CD8+ T cells in alopecia areata. Overall study findings and caveats: Tofacitinib delivered significant drops in scalp clonality and in expanded CD8+ clones among the top 100. Amid tofacitinib therapy, many expanded lesional clones stayed present in scalp and blood.

V was trimmed by 4 bases and J by 1 base, leaving 7 bases between them. The CDR3 sequence is 13 residues long. Germline loops: CDR1 MNHNS, CDR2 SASEGT. Sequencing templates came from extracted RNA that was reverse transcribed into cDNA. Clones were read by immunoSEQ multiplex PCR, and TCRdb kept only the in-frame ones, dropping some. The sample lists 270,000 or so clones; roughly 50% were seen once. Regarding treatment: oral pan-JAK inhibitor, 5-10 mg twice daily. This clone was observed a handful of times. The antigen is unknown. This receptor was obtained from a human donor with alopecia areata. The material was CD4+ T cells sorted from blood, obtained at week 24, from a patient treated with tofacitinib. The J gene is TRBJ1-1, the V gene TRBV6-1; D is unclear. The CDR3 protein is CASSAAPNTEAFF. CDR3 coding DNA: TGTGCCAGCAGTGCCGCACCGAACACTGAAGCTTTCTTT.